These 32 T cell receptor beta chains were all obtained from the same sample, sequenced in a study of T-cell reconstitution after alpha-beta-depleted transplantation in children. TCRbeta library preparation incorporated unique molecular identifiers. Each CDR3 protein is one row after TCRdb ran MiXCR on the PCR reads. The table includes 450,000 to 600,000 distinct CDR3 sequences, 10% to 15% detected once. Sequences were derived from PBMCs, mostly from graft donor cells, sampled 360 days after TCRalphabeta/CD19-depleted stem cell transplant. The receptors stem from a male patient younger than 18 who had a stem cell transplant for acute myeloid leukemia, so the T cells may come from the graft donor.

The chain recombines TRBV2 with TRBJ2-2, with 7 bases identical to TRBD1. Germline CDR1 is SNHLY and CDR2 is FYNNEI. The CDR3 totals 17 residues. Trimming cost V 4 bases and J 0 bases; bases outside gene matches: 8. The CDR3 region has the DNA TGTGCCAGCAGTGCTTTATTACAGGGGCCGAACACCGGGGAGCTGTTTTTT. Translated: CASSALLQGPNTGELFF.

This clonotype was picked up a small number of times. This chain connects TRBV7-2 to TRBJ2-2; TRBD2 agrees at 9 bases. The germline CDR1 and CDR2 sequences are SGHTA and FQGNSA. V lost 2 bases to trimming and J lost 5 bases; unmatched junction nucleotides: 3. The CDR3 is made up of 15 amino acids. CDR3 sequence (DNA): TGTGCCAGCAGCTTACTAGCGGGACGAACCGGGGAGCTGTTTTTT. Protein sequence: CASSLLAGRTGELFF.

This clonotype was picked up many times. CDR3 in amino acids: CSVTGLADRWASGELFF. The CDR3 bases are TGCAGCGTCACGGGACTAGCGGATAGGTGGGCGTCCGGGGAGCTGTTTTTT. The chain recombines TRBV29-1 with TRBJ2-2; 11 bases agree with TRBD2. V was clipped by 6 bases and J by 6 bases; unmatched bases: 15. CDR1 and CDR2 (germline): SQVTM, ANQGSEA. The CDR3 contains 17 residues.

This clonotype was counted many times. The rearrangement links TRBV5-1 to TRBJ2-3; 8 bases fit TRBD2. Unmatched junction bases numbered 9, after V lost 0 bases and J lost 3 bases. Per the germline V gene, CDR1 is SGHRS and CDR2 is YFSETQ. The CDR3 extends over 17 amino acids. CDR3 DNA sequence: TGCGCCAGCAGCTTGGACATCCTCGGCGGGAGGACAGATACGCAGTATTTT. As protein: CASSLDILGGRTDTQYF.

V gene TRBV29-1 combines with J gene TRBJ2-7; D gene uncertain. With 4 bases removed from V and 5 bases from J, the gap between germline ends came to 18 bases. Germline V gene lookup returns CDR1 SQVTM and CDR2 ANQGSEA. CDR3 length equals 14 residues. CDR3 in amino acids: CSVGKTLDLDEQYF. The CDR3 DNA sequence: TGCAGCGTTGGGAAAACATTAGATTTAGACGAGCAGTACTTC.

The CDR3 spells CASSVREETGTGELFF. CDR3 nucleotide sequence: TGTGCCAGCAGCGTAAGGGAGGAAACGGGTACCGGGGAGCTGTTTTTT. The J gene is TRBJ2-2, the V gene TRBV9; D may be TRBD2 (6 bases). Germline V CDR1 and CDR2: SGDLS, YYNGEE. The CDR3 is 16 amino acids. Between the trimmed V and J ends, which lost 1 base and 5 bases, there was a span of 15 bases.

This clonotype occurred a few times. J is TRBJ2-3 and V is TRBV29-1, with D tentatively TRBD2 (5 bases). The CDR3 extends over 13 amino acids. V was shortened by 6 bases and J by 3 bases, with 13 bases between the two germline ends. Per the germline V gene, CDR1 is SQVTM and CDR2 is ANQGSEA. The CDR3 protein is CSVSGRQTDTQYF. The CDR3 DNA is TGCAGCGTCTCTGGGAGACAAACAGATACGCAGTATTTT.

The chain links TRBV30 to TRBJ2-6; perhaps D is TRBD1 or TRBD2 (6 bases each). Germline values: CDR1 GTSNPN, CDR2 SVGIG (reference sequence). V lost 0 bases and J lost 1, with 10 bases in between. This CDR3 is 16 amino acids long. CDR3 DNA: TGTGCCTGGAGTGTAGGGGGGTTGTCTGGGGCCAACGTCCTGACTTTC. This sequence encodes CAWSVGGLSGANVLTF. Full variable domain (missing parts from reference TRBV30 and TRBJ2-6): SQTIHQWPATLVQPVGSPLSLECTVEGTSNPNLYWYRQAAGRGLQLLFYSVGIGQISSEVPQNLSASRPQDRQFILSSKKLLLSDSGFYLCAWSVGGLSGANVLTFGAGSRLTVL.

This clonotype was counted only a few times. The CDR3 loop reads CASSLEGVGSGRSGEQFF. The CDR3 nucleotides are TGTGCCAGCAGCTTAGAGGGGGTTGGTAGCGGGAGATCAGGCGAGCAGTTCTTC. This chain uses TRBV11-2 with TRBJ2-1, with 9 bases identical to TRBD2. The germline gives CDR1 SGHAT, CDR2 FQNNGV. Trimming at V came to 0 bases and at J to 10 bases, leaving 16 bases not matched to a gene. The CDR3 sequence is 18 residues long.

In this sample, this clonotype turned up many times. The chain employs TRBV7-4 and TRBJ2-1; the match to TRBD2 covers 9 bases. The trim removed 2 bases at V and 9 bases at J, leaving 14 bases unmatched. The CDR3 totals 17 residues. Germline CDR1 is SGHVT and CDR2 is SQSDAQ. CDR3 sequence (DNA): TGTGCCAGCAGCTTATACCCCGGGATAGCGGGAGCCCCTGAGCAGTTCTTC. Protein sequence: CASSLYPGIAGAPEQFF.

This clonotype showed up many times. The rearrangement uses TRBV28 and TRBJ2-7; no definite D call. Germline-derived CDR1 and CDR2 are MDHEN and SYDVKM. The CDR3 sequence is 13 residues long. V was cut by 1 base and J by 2 bases, with 6 bases left in between. The CDR3 bases are TGTGCCAGCAGTTTATTCGGTCCCTACGAGCAGTACTTC. It encodes CASSLFGPYEQYF.

This sequence joins TRBV27 and TRBJ1-5; perhaps TRBD1 as D (5 bases). CDR1 and CDR2 (germline): MNHEY, SMNVEV (reference sequence). The CDR3 consists of 13 residues. Trimming removed 4 bases from V and 7 bases from J, with 11 bases in between. CDR3 loop: CASSWAGKQPQHF. Written as DNA, the CDR3 is TGTGCCAGCAGTTGGGCAGGGAAACAGCCCCAGCATTTT.

This clonotype has at least ten counts. The chain is built from TRBV20-1 and TRBJ2-3; TRBD2 agrees at 7 bases. CDR1 is DFQATT and CDR2 is SNEGSKA in the germline V gene (reference sequence). The CDR3 is made up of 14 amino acids. Trimming removed 0 bases from V and 4 bases from J; junction bases left unmatched: 4. CDR3 protein: CSAREGGGPDTQYF. The CDR3 DNA follows: TGCAGTGCTAGAGAGGGGGGAGGGCCAGATACGCAGTATTTT.

The chain links TRBV7-9 to TRBJ2-1; the match to TRBD1 covers 8 bases. The CDR3 totals 13 residues. Trimming at V came to 3 bases and at J to 15 bases, leaving 10 bases not matched to a gene. In germline, CDR1 is SEHNR, CDR2 FQNEAQ (reference sequence). CDR3 sequence: CASSLTGDRAGFF. The CDR3, as DNA: TGTGCCAGCAGCTTGACAGGGGACCGAGCGGGGTTCTTC.

In DNA form, the CDR3 reads TGCAGTGCCAAAAGGGCGGGAGGGCCCTACGAGCAGTACTTC. This sequence encodes CSAKRAGGPYEQYF. The chain links TRBV20-1 to TRBJ2-7, with 9 bases identical to TRBD2. CDR1 and CDR2 from the germline V gene are DFQATT and SNEGSKA (reference sequence). Trimming cost V 6 bases and J 2 bases; bases outside gene matches: 8. This CDR3 region has 14 residues.

This clonotype was picked up many times. This chain links TRBV5-1 with TRBJ2-7; 8 bases are shared with TRBD1. Germline values: CDR1 SGHRS, CDR2 YFSETQ. The CDR3 runs 14 residues. V lost 4 bases to trimming and J lost 3 bases; unmatched junction nucleotides: 6. The CDR3 protein is CASSAGQAFYEQYF. The CDR3 DNA sequence: TGCGCCAGCAGCGCGGGACAGGCCTTCTACGAGCAGTACTTC.

The sample holds a few counts of this clonotype. The CDR3 protein is CASSLSGALKKLFF. In DNA, the CDR3 is TGTGCCAGCAGCTTGAGCGGTGCATTGAAAAAACTGTTTTTT. The V gene is TRBV7-6, the J gene TRBJ1-4; no definite D call. The CDR3 loop spans 14 amino acids. In germline, CDR1 is SGHVS, CDR2 FNYEAQ. V lost 3 bases and J 9 bases, leaving 14 bases between the germline ends.

This chain joins TRBV10-3 and TRBJ2-1; 9 bases are a match to TRBD1. J was trimmed by 1 base and V by 9 bases; bases with no gene match: 10. The V gene's germline CDR1 is ENHRY and CDR2 SYGVKD. There are 16 residues in the CDR3. The CDR3 loop reads CAIDRGGVGSYNEQFF. The CDR3 DNA follows: TGTGCCATAGACAGGGGGGGAGTCGGGTCCTACAATGAGCAGTTCTTC.

This clonotype was detected ten times or more. This rearrangement joins TRBV5-6 to TRBJ1-5; D is possibly TRBD1 (5 bases). Trimming removed 4 bases from V and 7 bases from J, with 18 bases in between. CDR3 length equals 15 residues. In germline, CDR1 is SGHDT, CDR2 YYEEEE. CDR3: CASSRRGREKQPQHF. The CDR3 region has the DNA TGTGCCAGCAGCCGCCGGGGACGCGAGAAACAGCCCCAGCATTTT.

This clonotype was counted only a few times. The chain recombines TRBV27 with TRBJ2-1; D call uncertain. This CDR3 contains 14 residues. V was pared by 1 base and J by 7 bases, with 11 bases between. CDR1 and CDR2 from the germline V gene are MNHEY and SMNVEV (reference sequence). The CDR3 region is CASSLWFWGNEQFF. The CDR3 nucleotides read TGTGCCAGCAGTTTATGGTTTTGGGGTAATGAGCAGTTCTTC.

This clonotype showed up just a few times. This chain's CDR3 is CSASQDGPYNEQFF. CDR3 sequence (DNA): TGCAGTGCTAGTCAGGACGGGCCCTACAATGAGCAGTTCTTC. The gene calls are TRBV20-1 and TRBJ2-1; D not resolved. The V and J ends lost 3 bases and 2 bases respectively, with 11 bases between them. Germline V gene sequence: CDR1 DFQATT, CDR2 SNEGSKA (reference sequence). This CDR3 spans 14 amino acids.

This clonotype was picked up a small number of times. The gene calls are TRBV6-5 and TRBJ2-2; tentative D call: TRBD2 (6 bases). The CDR3 consists of 12 residues. V gave up 6 bases and J gave up 5 bases, with 7 bases separating them. From germline, CDR1 is MNHEY and CDR2 SVGAGI. The CDR3 is CASRRETGELFF. Here the CDR3 DNA reads TGTGCCAGCAGACGGGAGACCGGGGAGCTGTTTTTT.

This clonotype was seen a few times. The genes are TRBV20-1 and TRBJ2-2, with 9 bases that match TRBD1. Germline lookup yields CDR1 DFQATT and CDR2 SNEGSKA (reference sequence). The CDR3 spans 13 residues. Trimming removed 6 bases from V and 1 base from J; junction bases left unmatched: 0. Written as DNA, the CDR3 is TGCAGTGCGGGACAGGGGAACACCGGGGAGCTGTTTTTT. Its protein product is CSAGQGNTGELFF.

The rearrangement uses TRBV28 and TRBJ2-7, with 8 bases matching TRBD1. The V gene's germline CDR1 is MDHEN and CDR2 SYDVKM. The CDR3 extends over 16 amino acids. V was clipped by 8 bases and J by 0 bases; unmatched bases: 12. As DNA, the CDR3 is TGTGCCAGCTCAATACGGACAGGGCTTATCTCCTACGAGCAGTACTTC. Its translation: CASSIRTGLISYEQYF.

The table lists this clonotype with many counts. V is TRBV11-3 and J is TRBJ2-1; D possibly uses TRBD1 or TRBD2 (5 bases each). V shed 3 bases and J shed 4 bases, with 28 bases lying between them. Germline CDR1 reads SGHNT; CDR2 reads YENEEA. There are 20 residues in the CDR3. Here the CDR3 DNA reads TGTGCCAGCAGCTTTATCCGTGGAGCTAGAGGGGCACTAAAATACAATGAGCAGTTCTTC. It translates to CASSFIRGARGALKYNEQFF.

The chain employs TRBV6-5 and TRBJ1-5; D is unresolved. CDR3 length: 15 amino acids. The germline V gene encodes CDR1 MNHEY and CDR2 SVGAGI. V was pared by 0 bases and J by 3 bases, with 9 bases between. The CDR3 DNA reads as TGTGCCAGCAGTTACTCGGGAGGGTACAATCAGCCCCAGCATTTT. Translated, it gives CASSYSGGYNQPQHF.

This clonotype was picked up a small number of times. The rearrangement joins TRBV4-2 to TRBJ2-7; TRBD2 is a possible D gene (5 bases). There are 15 residues in the CDR3. Germline V CDR1 and CDR2: LGHNA, YNFKEQ. V lost 4 bases to trimming and J lost 2 bases, with 15 bases between them. Here the CDR3 reads CASSPVKAATYEQYF. The DNA of the CDR3 is TGTGCCAGCAGCCCAGTGAAAGCGGCTACCTACGAGCAGTACTTC.

This clonotype was observed many times. J is TRBJ2-1 and V is TRBV5-1; D is undetermined. Trimming cost V 1 base and J 5 bases, with 10 bases left between them. The CDR3 consists of 14 residues. The V gene's germline CDR1 is SGHRS and CDR2 YFSETQ. The CDR3 DNA is TGCGCCAGCAGCTTGATGGTCAGTAACAATGAGCAGTTCTTC. It translates to CASSLMVSNNEQFF.

This clonotype has at least ten counts. The J gene is TRBJ2-5, the V gene TRBV28, with D unclear. The CDR3 sequence is 13 residues long. Germline V gene lookup returns CDR1 MDHEN and CDR2 SYDVKM. The V gene lost 3 bases and the J gene lost 3 bases, with 8 bases spanning the gap. The chain's CDR3 is CASSFGLEETQYF. DNA of the CDR3: TGTGCCAGCAGTTTCGGCCTGGAAGAGACCCAGTACTTC.

This clonotype turned up a few times. This chain links TRBV25-1 with TRBJ1-1; D unresolved. The CDR3 length is 13 residues. The germline V gene encodes CDR1 MGHDK and CDR2 SYGVNS. V dropped 7 bases and J dropped 3 bases, with 12 bases sitting between them. As DNA, the CDR3 is TGTGCCAGCAAAAAACCCCCTTACACTGAAGCTTTCTTT. This sequence encodes CASKKPPYTEAFF.

There are a few counts of this clonotype. The chain recombines TRBV7-9 with TRBJ1-1; maybe TRBD1 (5 bases). Between the trimmed V and J ends, which lost 0 bases and 0 bases, there was a span of 11 bases. From germline, CDR1 is SEHNR and CDR2 FQNEAQ (reference sequence). The length of the CDR3 is 16 residues. The CDR3 nucleotides read TGTGCCAGCAGCTTAGCCACCGGACACCTGAACACTGAAGCTTTCTTT. Protein sequence: CASSLATGHLNTEAFF.

This clonotype occurred many times. The rearrangement links TRBV9 to TRBJ2-5, with 7 bases identical to TRBD2. Germline lookup yields CDR1 SGDLS and CDR2 YYNGEE. The junction had 4 bases not matched to a gene; V was cut back by 0 bases and J by 5 bases. This CDR3 spans 14 amino acids. The CDR3 loop is CASSVEAGEETQYF. The CDR3 nucleotides read TGTGCCAGCAGCGTAGAGGCGGGAGAGGAGACCCAGTACTTC.